The 4 T cell receptor beta chains given below trace back to one sample, sequenced in a study of blood T cell repertoires in COVID-19. The table came from immunoSEQ multiplex PCR; TCRdb's copy has only in-frame clones and leaves some out. This table holds hundreds of thousands of clones, roughly 80% found once. The sample comprised peripheral blood. Receptors were obtained from a woman aged 45 to 65 with active or convalescent COVID-19.

The chain joins TRBV10-2 to TRBJ2-3; 14 bases align to TRBD2. The length of the CDR3 is 16 residues. Germline CDR1 is WSHSY and CDR2 is SAAADI. V shed 7 bases, J shed 3 bases, and the junction held 6 bases outside the gene matches. The DNA of the CDR3 is TGCGCCAGCACCACCGGGACTAGCGGGAGAACAGATACGCAGTATTTT. It yields the protein CASTTGTSGRTDTQYF.

The chain carries TRBV3-1 (or the pseudogene TRBV3-2) and TRBJ2-5; D is perhaps TRBD1 (5 bases). The germline CDR1 and CDR2 sequences are LGHDT and YNNKEL (reference sequence). This CDR3 contains 14 residues. V lost 0 bases to trimming and J lost 4 bases, with 9 bases between them. Here the CDR3 reads CASSQDQGRETQYF. CDR3 nucleotides: TGTGCCAGCAGCCAAGATCAGGGCCGAGAGACCCAGTACTTC.

The chain uses TRBV9 and TRBJ2-5, with 7 bases fitting TRBD2. The CDR3 has 14 amino acids. CDR1 and CDR2 from the germline V gene are SGDLS and YYNGEE. J gave up 1 base and V 0 bases, and 0 bases lay outside the gene matches. The CDR3 DNA is TGTGCCAGCAGCGTAGCGGGGGGCCAAGAGACCCAGTACTTC. The encoded protein is CASSVAGGQETQYF.

This chain connects TRBV3-1 (or the pseudogene TRBV3-2) to TRBJ2-1; the match to TRBD2 covers 7 bases. Germline trimming cut 4 bases from V and 7 bases from J; bases unmatched to any gene: 13. CDR3 length: 16 residues. The V gene's germline CDR1 is LGHDT and CDR2 YNNKEL (reference sequence). The CDR3 loop is CASSPEALARRNEQFF. The CDR3 DNA reads TGTGCCAGCAGCCCCGAGGCACTAGCGCGAAGGAATGAGCAGTTCTTC.